These T cell receptor beta chains were read from a single sample in a study of CD8+CD57+ T cells in acquired aplastic anemia. MiXCR, applied by TCRdb to the reads, yields one record per CDR3 protein. The table includes fewer than 200,000 distinct CDR3 sequences, roughly 50% detected once. Material for sequencing was sorted CD4+, CD8+, or CD8+CD57+ T cells (not recorded which) from PBMCs. All receptors come from a human donor with aplastic anemia. Both conserved end residues are part of each CDR3. The D gene is left open where the match is weak. Clone size, where shown, is once, few, many, or a class for clones that have expanded.

V	J	size	D	DNA	CDR3
TRBV19	TRBJ1-2	many	-	TGTGCCAGTAGTACCGGGTCTGCGTATGGCTACACCTTC	CASSTGSAYGYTF
TRBV10-3	TRBJ2-1	many	-	TGTGCCACCAGTCTAGGGGGGGCCTACAGGGAGCAGTTCTTC	CATSLGGAYREQFF
TRBV6-1	TRBJ1-5	many	-	TGTGCCAGCAGTTCGCGGGGGAATCAGCCCCAGCATTTT	CASSSRGNQPQHF
TRBV11-2	TRBJ1-2	many	-	TGTGCCAGCAGCTCAGTTTCTAAGGGGGTCTATGGCTACACCTTC	CASSSVSKGVYGYTF
TRBV25-1	TRBJ2-3	-	-	TGTGCCAGCAGTCATTCTTCGACAACTACAACAGATACGCAGTATTTT	CASSHSSTTTTDTQYF
TRBV2	TRBJ2-3	many	TRBD2	TGTGCCAGCAGTGAAGGCGGGGGAGCTAACACAGATACGCAGTATTTT	CASSEGGGANTDTQYF
TRBV19	TRBJ1-5	-	-	TGTGCCAGTAGCATAGGGGACGGTAGCAATCAGCCCCAGCATTTT	CASSIGDGSNQPQHF
TRBV24-1	TRBJ2-2	-	-	TGTGCCACCGGAACTCCAAACACCGGGGAGCTGTTTTTT	CATGTPNTGELFF
TRBV24-1	TRBJ2-3	many	TRBD2	TGTGCCACCAGTGATATTAGCGGGGGAGGGGATACGCAGTATTTT	CATSDISGGGDTQYF
TRBV19	TRBJ2-7	many	TRBD1	TGTGCCAGTAGTACCCTCCGACAGGGGGGAACCTACGAGCAGTACTTC	CASSTLRQGGTYEQYF
TRBV15	TRBJ1-6	-	-	TGTGCCACCAGCAGAGGAGGGGCTCTATCACCCCTCCACTTT	CATSRGGALSPLHF
TRBV20-1	TRBJ2-7	-	-	TGCAGTGCTCATTTCTCTGGTATTCGGTACGAGCAGTACTTC	CSAHFSGIRYEQYF
TRBV4-1	TRBJ2-7	many	-	TGCGCCAGCAGCCAAGAAGAACGTGCGGGGCGGGGCGAGCAGTACTTC	CASSQEERAGRGEQYF
TRBV6-1	TRBJ2-3	-	TRBD2	TGTGCCAGCAGTCCGGGACTAGCGAGCGCAGATACGCAGTATTTT	CASSPGLASADTQYF
TRBV24-1	TRBJ2-1	-	-	TGTGCCACCAGTGATCGCGGCGGGGTAAGCCATGAGCAGTTCTTC	CATSDRGGVSHEQFF
TRBV29-1	TRBJ1-1	-	-	TGCAGCGTTGACTTTCAGAACGAAGCTTTCTTT	CSVDFQNEAFF
TRBV20-1	TRBJ2-1	-	-	TGCAGTGCTAGGGGGGCAGCCTCATACAATGAGCAGTTCTTC	CSARGAASYNEQFF
TRBV19	TRBJ2-1	-	-	TGTGCCAGTAGTCATACCCCGTTCTTC	CASSHTPFF
TRBV5-1	TRBJ1-6	many	TRBD1	TGCGCCAGCAGCTCGGGACAGTCCTATAATTCACCCCTCCACTTT	CASSSGQSYNSPLHF
TRBV20-1	TRBJ2-7	many	TRBD1	TGCAGTGCTAGAGAATGGACAGGGAACGAGCAGTACTTC	CSAREWTGNEQYF
TRBV2	TRBJ1-4	-	TRBD1	TGTGCCAGCAGCCCGAACAGGGGGCGGTATGAAAAACTGTTTTTT	CASSPNRGRYEKLFF
TRBV5-5	TRBJ1-6	many	-	TGTGCCAGCAGCTTGTTGGCAGGCGATAATAATTCACCCCTCCACTTT	CASSLLAGDNNSPLHF
TRBV20-1	TRBJ2-3	many	TRBD2	TGCAGTGCTAGAGATTCGGGAGTTAGCGGGGGCACAGATACGCAGTATTTT	CSARDSGVSGGTDTQYF
TRBV5-1	TRBJ2-3	many	-	TGCGCCAGCAGCTTGGACAGCGGCACAGATACGCAGTATTTT	CASSLDSGTDTQYF
TRBV5-6	TRBJ1-2	many	-	TGTGCCAGCAGCTTGGAGCAGGGAAGCTATGGCTACACCTTC	CASSLEQGSYGYTF
TRBV30	TRBJ2-3	-	-	TGTGCCTGGGGGAGACTCACAGATACGCAGTATTTT	CAWGRLTDTQYF
TRBV7-9	TRBJ1-2	many	-	TGTGCCAGCAGCCAAAGGTCCGGGTTGCAGGGGAGCTATGGCTACACCTTC	CASSQRSGLQGSYGYTF
TRBV7-3	TRBJ2-1	-	-	TGTGCCAGCAGCGAAACAGGGACTGAGCAGTTCTTC	CASSETGTEQFF
TRBV7-8	TRBJ1-2	-	-	TGTGCCAGCGCGACTCGGACTAACTATGGCTACACCTTC	CASATRTNYGYTF
TRBV20-1	TRBJ1-1	many	-	TGCAGTGGCGAGTCGGGGCGGAACACTGAAGCTTTCTTT	CSGESGRNTEAFF
TRBV7-3	TRBJ2-1	many	TRBD1	TGTGCCAGCAGCGTGGGGACAGGGCACAATGAGCAGTTCTTC	CASSVGTGHNEQFF
TRBV10-3	TRBJ2-7	-	TRBD1	TGTGCCATCAAGGTAGCGTCCCGAGGGACAGGGGGCTACGAGCAGTACTTC	CAIKVASRGTGGYEQYF
TRBV19	TRBJ1-1	many	-	TGTGCCAGTAGTATTTTGGACGGCAGACCGAACACTGAAGCTTTCTTT	CASSILDGRPNTEAFF
TRBV5-1	TRBJ2-7	once	-	TGCGCCAGCAGCTTAGGGGAGTCGGGCTACGAGCAGTACTTC	CASSLGESGYEQYF
TRBV11-2	TRBJ1-2	many	-	TGTGCCAGCAGCTTAGGGCAGGTCGGCGGCTACACCTTC	CASSLGQVGGYTF
TRBV10-3	TRBJ1-3	few	-	TGTGCCATCAGTGAGCCGAGGGACATGAGCTCTGGAAACACCATATATTTT	CAISEPRDMSSGNTIYF
TRBV29-1	TRBJ2-7	-	-	TGCAGCTCCGGGGGCAGAAGCTCCTACGAGCAGTACTTC	CSSGGRSSYEQYF
TRBV12-3/TRBV12-4	TRBJ1-1	-	-	TGTGCCAGCAGTTTTCTAGGCAGTCGCGCTGAAGCTTTCTTT	CASSFLGSRAEAFF
TRBV29-1	TRBJ2-7	-	TRBD1	TGCAGCGTTAGGGGACAGGGGGGGCCCTACGAGCAGTACTTC	CSVRGQGGPYEQYF
TRBV30	TRBJ2-7	few	-	TGTGCCTGGAGTGTAACGGGGGTGCAACAGGTCGAGCAGTACTTC	CAWSVTGVQQVEQYF
TRBV19	TRBJ2-5	-	TRBD1	TGTGCCAGTACCCCGACAGGGGCCAATCAAGAGACCCAGTACTTC	CASTPTGANQETQYF
TRBV7-7	TRBJ2-1	-	-	TGTGCCAGCAGCAGGACAGTGTACAATGAGCAGTTCTTC	CASSRTVYNEQFF
TRBV20-1	TRBJ2-3	-	-	TGCAGTGCGCTAGTTTCCACAGATACGCAGTATTTT	CSALVSTDTQYF
TRBV2	TRBJ2-3	-	TRBD1	TGTGCCAGCAGTCAACAGGGGGCAACTGATACGCAGTATTTT	CASSQQGATDTQYF
TRBV20-1	TRBJ1-5	many	-	TGCAGTGCTAGTGTGGGATTTAGCAATCAGCCCCAGCATTTT	CSASVGFSNQPQHF
TRBV7-6	TRBJ2-7	-	TRBD1	TGTGCCAGCAGGGGTAACAGGGGGGTGGCCTACGAGCAGTACTTC	CASRGNRGVAYEQYF